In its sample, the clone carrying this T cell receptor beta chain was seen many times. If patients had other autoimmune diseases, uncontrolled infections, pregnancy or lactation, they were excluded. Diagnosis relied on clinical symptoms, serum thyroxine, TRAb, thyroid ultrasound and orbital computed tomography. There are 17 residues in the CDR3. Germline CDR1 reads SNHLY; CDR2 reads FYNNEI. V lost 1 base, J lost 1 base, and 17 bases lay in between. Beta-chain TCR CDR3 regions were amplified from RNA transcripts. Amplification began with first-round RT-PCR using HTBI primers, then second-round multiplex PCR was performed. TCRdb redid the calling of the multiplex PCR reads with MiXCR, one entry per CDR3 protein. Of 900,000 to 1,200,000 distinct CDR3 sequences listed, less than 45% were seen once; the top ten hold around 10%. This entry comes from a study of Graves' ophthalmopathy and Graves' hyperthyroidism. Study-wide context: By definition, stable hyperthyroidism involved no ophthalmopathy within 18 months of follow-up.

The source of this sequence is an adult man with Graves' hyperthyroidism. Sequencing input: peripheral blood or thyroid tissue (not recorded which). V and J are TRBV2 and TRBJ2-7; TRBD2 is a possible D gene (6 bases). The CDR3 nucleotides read TGTGCCAGCAGTGAAGGGTGGACTAAAATCGGGTCCTACGAGCAGTACTTC. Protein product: CASSEGWTKIGSYEQYF.